A selection of T cell receptor beta chains follows, all from one sample in a study of blood T cell repertoires in COVID-19. TCRdb's copy holds only in-frame clones and misses some; the assay was immunoSEQ multiplex PCR. The data contain some 110,000 clones, approximately 80% of them singletons. Source material: peripheral blood. Receptors originate from a woman in her 70s with acute or convalescent COVID-19. The CDR3 runs from the conserved cysteine through the conserved F or W. D genes are given only for firm matches. Expanded clones get a size class; other rows say once, few or many, or leave the size out.

cdr3_nt cdr3_aa d_call v_call cdr3_length j_call clone_size
TGTGCCAGCAGCAGCCGGGACTTAGACTACGAGCAGTACTTC CASSSRDLDYEQYF - TRBV3-1/TRBV3-2 14 TRBJ2-7 few
TGTGCCAGCAGCTACGGGCAGGGGAGCAATCAGCCCCAGCATTTT CASSYGQGSNQPQHF - TRBV7-9 15 TRBJ1-5 -
TGTGCCACCAGCAGTAGTGCGACATTTGGCACTGAAGCTTTCTTT CATSSSATFGTEAFF - TRBV15 15 TRBJ1-1 large
TGTGCCAGTCGACGCCCAGGGTCTAGCACAGATACGCAGTATTTT CASRRPGSSTDTQYF - TRBV11-2 15 TRBJ2-3 -
TGTGCCAGCAGTTTCCAGGGCACTGAAGCTTTCTTT CASSFQGTEAFF - TRBV28 12 TRBJ1-1 -
TGTGCCAGCAGTTACGCAGACAGAACTAACTATGGCTACACCTTC CASSYADRTNYGYTF - TRBV6-2/TRBV6-3 15 TRBJ1-2 once
TGTGCCAGCGCCGAGTTGGGCCCCACAGATACGCAGTATTTT CASAELGPTDTQYF - TRBV18 14 TRBJ2-3 -
TGTGCCAGCAGCTTCGGGACTAGCGACTACAATGAGCAGTTCTTC CASSFGTSDYNEQFF TRBD2 TRBV7-3 15 TRBJ2-1 -
TGTGCCTGGAGTGTAGGTGTACAACCCCGGGGGAATCAGCCCCAGCATTTT CAWSVGVQPRGNQPQHF - TRBV30 17 TRBJ1-5 -
TGTGCCAGTAGTATTGTGGGAGGAGAGACCCAGTACTTC CASSIVGGETQYF - TRBV19 13 TRBJ2-5 -
TGTGCCAGCATCGGGGGACAGACTCGCACCGGGGAGCTGTTTTTT CASIGGQTRTGELFF - TRBV2 15 TRBJ2-2 -
TGTGCCAGCAGCATAGGGACTAGCGGGAGCTACGAGCAGTACTTC CASSIGTSGSYEQYF TRBD2 TRBV5-4 15 TRBJ2-7 few
TGTGCCAGCAGCACCCCCACTAGCGGGACAAACACCGGGGAGCTGTTTTTT CASSTPTSGTNTGELFF TRBD2 TRBV9 17 TRBJ2-2 few
TGTGCCAGCAGCCCCCGGGTTAGGATTATGAACACTGAAGCTTTCTTT CASSPRVRIMNTEAFF - TRBV3-1/TRBV3-2 16 TRBJ1-1 -
TGTGCCAGCTCCAGGGGGCCGGAGTACGAGCAGTACTTC CASSRGPEYEQYF TRBD1 TRBV6-5 13 TRBJ2-7 -
TGTGCCAGCAGCGGGACTAGCGTATACGAGCAGTACTTC CASSGTSVYEQYF TRBD2 TRBV5-4 13 TRBJ2-7 -
TGTGCCAGCAGCCCTACAGGGGGCTCTGGCTACACCTTC CASSPTGGSGYTF TRBD1 TRBV11-2 13 TRBJ1-2 -
TGTGCCAGCAGCTCCCAGATTTTGGCGGGAGATACGCAGTATTTT CASSSQILAGDTQYF - TRBV5-4 15 TRBJ2-3 -
TGTGCCAGCAGCGCCCGCGGGTACAATGAGCAGTTCTTC CASSARGYNEQFF - TRBV9 13 TRBJ2-1 -
TGTGCCATCAGTGGTGGCCTAGCGGGGGGCCCCGGGGGCGAGCAGTACTTC CAISGGLAGGPGGEQYF TRBD2 TRBV10-3 17 TRBJ2-7 -
TGCGCCAGCAGCCACGGGACTAGCGGGAGTGGTGAGCAGTTCTTC CASSHGTSGSGEQFF TRBD2 TRBV5-1 15 TRBJ2-1 -
TGTGCCAGTAGTATAGCCCGACAGGGACTTGGGGCCAACGTCCTGACTTTC CASSIARQGLGANVLTF - TRBV19 17 TRBJ2-6 -
TGTGCCTGGAAAAGCGGGAGGGGCGAGCAGTACTTC CAWKSGRGEQYF TRBD2 TRBV30 12 TRBJ2-7 -
TGTGCCAGCAGCCTGGACAGGGGGTACCAGCCCCAGCATTTT CASSLDRGYQPQHF TRBD1 TRBV7-2 14 TRBJ1-5 -
TGTGCCAGCAGCTTGAAGTGGACAGGGGAGGACTACGAGCAGTACTTC CASSLKWTGEDYEQYF TRBD1 TRBV5-6 16 TRBJ2-7 -
TGTGCCAGCAGCGCCGGGACAGGGGTTTCCGGGGAGCTGTTTTTT CASSAGTGVSGELFF TRBD1 TRBV7-2 15 TRBJ2-2 -
TGTGCCAGCAGCTTAGATCCAGCGCCCCCCTACAATGAGCAGTTCTTC CASSLDPAPPYNEQFF - TRBV7-2 16 TRBJ2-1 -
TGTGCCAGCAGCTTCGGTGACAGGGGGTACGAGCAGTACTTC CASSFGDRGYEQYF TRBD1 TRBV5-4 14 TRBJ2-7 -
TGTGCCAGCAGCCCTAGGGACAGGGCCTACGAGCAGTACTTC CASSPRDRAYEQYF TRBD1 TRBV3-1/TRBV3-2 14 TRBJ2-7 few
TGTGCCAGTAGTACCCGGGACAGGGTGGGAGGGGGCAATCAGCCCCAGCATTTT CASSTRDRVGGGNQPQHF TRBD1 TRBV19 18 TRBJ1-5 -
TGTGCCAGCAGTCTAAGTTGGGGCGCGAATCAGCCCCAGCATTTT CASSLSWGANQPQHF - TRBV6-5 15 TRBJ1-5 -
TGTGCCAGCAGCTTGGTGAGTGACTACTATGGCTACACCTTC CASSLVSDYYGYTF - TRBV5-6 14 TRBJ1-2 -
TGTGCCAGCAGTAGTTTGGGAGGGGCAGATACGCAGTATTTT CASSSLGGADTQYF TRBD2 TRBV2 14 TRBJ2-3 -
TGTGCCAGCAGTTACTCGTCAACCGGGACAGGGGCCACAGATACGCAGTATTTT CASSYSSTGTGATDTQYF TRBD1 TRBV6-2/TRBV6-3 18 TRBJ2-3 -
TGTGCCAGCAGCGAAATGGGCAGGGAGGATCAGCCCCAGCATTTT CASSEMGREDQPQHF - TRBV2 15 TRBJ1-5 -
TGTGCCAGCAGCGCCGCCGTCCGGCGGGGGACGTCCGAGCAGTACTTC CASSAAVRRGTSEQYF TRBD2 TRBV7-8 16 TRBJ2-7 -
TGTGCCAGCAGTTTCGGACAGGGTAGCTACGAGCAGTACTTC CASSFGQGSYEQYF TRBD1 TRBV6-2/TRBV6-3 14 TRBJ2-7 few
TGCGCCAGCAGCCAAGGGCTCAGTTGGAGGGCTTCCCGCACAGATACGCAGTATTTT CASSQGLSWRASRTDTQYF - TRBV4-1 19 TRBJ2-3 -
TGTGCCAGCATTCCCCAAGACAGGACTGAAGCTTTCTTT CASIPQDRTEAFF - TRBV2 13 TRBJ1-1 -
TGTGCCAGAAGCTTGCGGTCGGGACTAGCGGGATGCAATGAGCAGTTCTTC CARSLRSGLAGCNEQFF TRBD2 TRBV5-3 17 TRBJ2-1 -
TGTGCCAGCAGTTTAGCCGAGGGTGGTGGCTACACCTTC CASSLAEGGGYTF - TRBV27 13 TRBJ1-2 once
TGTGCCAGCAGCCTAAGCGGGGGGGTGGCGTATACGCAGTATTTT CASSLSGGVAYTQYF TRBD2 TRBV7-2 15 TRBJ2-3 -
TGCAGTGCTAGTCGTCCTCGTGGGGGGGCCGGCCAAGAGACCCAGTACTTC CSASRPRGGAGQETQYF - TRBV20-1 17 TRBJ2-5 -
TGTGCCAGCAGTTCAGGGAATCTACCCTACGAGCAGTACTTC CASSSGNLPYEQYF - TRBV6-5 14 TRBJ2-7 -
TGTGCCAGCAGCCTAGTGGGCGGGAGTTTCACAGATACGCAGTATTTT CASSLVGGSFTDTQYF TRBD2 TRBV3-1/TRBV3-2 16 TRBJ2-3 -
TGTGCCAGTAGTATTGCTGAATTGACATCTCCTAAAAGAAATGAGCAGTTCTTC CASSIAELTSPKRNEQFF - TRBV19 18 TRBJ2-1 -
TGCGCCAGCAGCGAAAGCGGCGCGGACACAGATACGCAGTATTTT CASSESGADTDTQYF - TRBV5-1 15 TRBJ2-3 -
TGTGCCAGCAGCTTGGTCGGCAGGGCGGCAGAGACCCAGTACTTC CASSLVGRAAETQYF - TRBV5-4 15 TRBJ2-5 once
TGTGCCAGCAGTGATCAGGCAGGGGGGACTGAAGCTTTCTTT CASSDQAGGTEAFF TRBD1 TRBV2 14 TRBJ1-1 few
TGTGCCAGCAGTTTTTTGGGGGGGGTGGCTTTCTTT CASSFLGGVAFF - TRBV27 12 TRBJ1-1 few
TGTGCCAGTAGTATCTCGAGTCAGGGGTCCTACGAGCAGTACTTC CASSISSQGSYEQYF - TRBV19 15 TRBJ2-7 -
TGTGCCAGCAGCGGAGCGGGGGCGAAAGAAAAACTGTTTTTT CASSGAGAKEKLFF - TRBV2 14 TRBJ1-4 -
TGTGCCAGCAGCAAAGGCCGGGGACTAGCGGGAGAGACCTACAATGAGCAGTTCTTC CASSKGRGLAGETYNEQFF - TRBV21-1 19 TRBJ2-1 -
TGTGCCAGCAGTGCAACGAGACAGGGACCCTTCAGCAATCAGCCCCAGCATTTT CASSATRQGPFSNQPQHF TRBD1 TRBV28 18 TRBJ1-5 once
TGCGCCAGCAGCTCGGCCCCTAGCGGGGGGATCGGGCAGTACTTC CASSSAPSGGIGQYF TRBD2 TRBV5-1 15 TRBJ2-7 -
TGTGCCAGCAGTCGGCTGAGCGGAGCCTACAATGAGCAGTTCTTC CASSRLSGAYNEQFF - TRBV28 15 TRBJ2-1 -
TGTGCCAGCAGCCCCACGGGGGTAGATACGCAGTATTTT CASSPTGVDTQYF - TRBV9 13 TRBJ2-3 -